This TCR beta chain is from a study of type 1 regulatory T cells. Overall study: T-allo10 is an in vitro-generated, Tr1-enriched CD4 T cell product specific for alloantigen. Study-level results: Compared with non-Tr1 cells, Tr1 cells showed a narrower TCR repertoire.

TCRdb called the reads again in MiXCR, with one record for every CDR3 protein. The profile shows about 71,000 distinct CDR3 sequences, roughly 20% of them singletons. This CDR3 contains 19 residues. CDR1 is DFQATT and CDR2 is SNEGSKA in the germline V gene (reference sequence). V lost 0 bases, J lost 9 bases, and 21 bases stayed unmatched. With regard to this clonotype: Its antigen remains unidentified.

J is TRBJ2-1 and V is TRBV20-1, with 9 nucleotides matching TRBD2. Sequencing was performed on cultured type 1 regulatory T (Tr1) cells, either the whole culture or a sorted fraction (not recorded which). The clonotype was recovered from a human donor in good health. CDR3 DNA sequence: TGCAGTGCTAGAGATTGGCGGAGTAGCGGGAGTAATAAGGAGGGTGAGCAGTTCTTC. It yields the protein CSARDWRSSGSNKEGEQFF.